One TCR beta chain is described in this entry. The data were taken from a study of CD8+CD57+ T cells in acquired aplastic anemia. TCR beta VDJ and CDR3 profiles were obtained from a genomic DNA template. Via MiXCR, TCRdb re-called the reads, giving one row per CDR3 protein. This table has under 350,000 distinct CDR3 sequences, 45% to 65% appearing once. For sequencing, patients were chosen who had shown expansion of CD8+CD57+ cells by flow cytometry. Trimming took 2 bases from V and 4 from J; bases not matched to a gene: 10. Germline assignment: CDR1 DFQATT and CDR2 SNEGSKA (reference sequence). The CDR3 is made up of 15 amino acids.

This receptor was obtained from a human donor with aplastic anemia. V gene TRBV20-1 combines with J gene TRBJ1-1, with 7 bases matching TRBD1. Sequences were obtained from sorted CD4+, CD8+, or CD8+CD57+ T cells (not recorded which) from PBMCs. The CDR3, as DNA: TGCAGTGCTAGAACATCAAGGGGGCTCGTCACTGAAGCTTTCTTT. It codes for CSARTSRGLVTEAFF.